The clone carrying this T cell receptor beta chain occurred once. Antigen: not known. Germline values: CDR1 SGDLS, CDR2 YYNGEE. The ends were cut back, 4 bases at V and 5 bases at J, with 7 bases in the middle. The CDR3 is 12 residues long. The sample originates from a study of long-term antiretroviral therapy in people with HIV. Study-wide context: Samples collected earliest predate the 2015 immediate-ART recommendation by about a decade. The study's findings and limits: The range of CDR3 lengths in HIV repertoires proved narrower than that found in controls.

Running of the v3.0 immunoSEQ assay took place at survey level. TCRdb's copy holds only in-frame clones and misses some; the assay was immunoSEQ multiplex PCR. The profile covers some 25,000 clones, with approximately 80% appearing a single time and approximately 9.5% taken by the ten largest. This material consisted of unsorted PBMCs, taken 3 years after starting antiretroviral therapy. V gene TRBV9 combines with J gene TRBJ2-1; possibly TRBD2 for D (5 bases). This TCR came from a middle-aged man with HIV. The CDR3 sequence is CASSPRDNEQFF. CDR3 nucleotide sequence: TGTGCCAGCAGCCCGAGGGACAATGAGCAGTTCTTC.